A single sample is the source of the 27 T cell receptor beta chains below, sequenced in a study of Tregs in tolerant kidney transplant recipients. Libraries were prepared by immunoSEQ multiplex PCR; TCRdb keeps only in-frame clonotypes and omits some of them. The sample carries 50,000 or so clones, 90% to 95% recorded once. Recipients received nonmyeloablative bone marrow transplants from related graft donors, with transient mixed chimerism. Here the sequenced sample was CD8+ T cells from blood (PBMCs), taken 24 months after the transplant. The source is a human patient who received a combined kidney and bone marrow transplant. Some of the T cells might come from the graft donor.

This clone was detected once. This chain connects TRBV4-3 to TRBJ2-1, with 10 bases matching TRBD2. V dropped 0 bases and J dropped 5; count of bases not matched to a gene: 7. The germline V gene encodes CDR1 LGHNA and CDR2 YSLEER. The CDR3 spans 17 residues. The CDR3 loop reads CASSQDAWTSGNNEQFF. The CDR3 DNA sequence: TGCGCCAGCAGCCAAGATGCCTGGACTAGCGGAAACAATGAGCAGTTCTTC.

This clone was observed a single time. V is TRBV10-2 and J is TRBJ2-5; D remains ambiguous. The germline V and J ends were trimmed by 0 bases and 5 bases, with 10 bases remaining between them. The germline V gene encodes CDR1 WSHSY and CDR2 SAAADI. The CDR3 is made up of 14 amino acids. For the CDR3, the DNA is TGCGCCAGCAGTGAGTCGAACGTCGGGGAGACCCAGTACTTC. Its translation: CASSESNVGETQYF.

The rearrangement joins TRBV9 to TRBJ1-2; 8 nucleotides agree with TRBD1. Unmatched junction bases numbered 6, after V lost 4 bases and J lost 4 bases. CDR1 and CDR2 (germline): SGDLS, YYNGEE. This CDR3 has 14 residues. The CDR3 DNA is TGTGCCAGCAGCTTTGACAGGGGAAGCTATGGCTACACCTTC. The encoded protein is CASSFDRGSYGYTF.

V gene TRBV5-6 combines with J gene TRBJ2-7; 9 nucleotides agree with TRBD2. J lost 0 bases, V lost 1 base, and 8 bases had no gene match. The CDR3 spans 17 residues. Germline V gene lookup returns CDR1 SGHDT and CDR2 YYEEEE. CDR3 DNA sequence: TGTGCCAGCAGCTTGTCGTTAGCGGGAGTCCTCTCCTACGAGCAGTACTTC. Translated: CASSLSLAGVLSYEQYF.

This chain connects TRBV7-9 to TRBJ2-1, with 8 bases aligning to TRBD2. The CDR3 sequence is 14 residues long. Germline V gives CDR1 SEHNR, CDR2 FQNEAQ (reference sequence). The ends lost 3 bases at V and 5 bases at J; junction bases unmatched: 3. CDR3 residues: CASSLGLVNNEQFF. The CDR3 region has the DNA TGTGCCAGCAGCTTGGGACTAGTAAACAATGAGCAGTTCTTC.

The chain links TRBV6-1 to TRBJ2-1; TRBD2 aligns across 8 bases. V was clipped by 1 base and J by 4 bases; unmatched bases: 6. The CDR3 runs 16 residues. Germline V gene sequence: CDR1 MNHNS, CDR2 SASEGT. CDR3 region: CASSEEVAGYYNEQFF. The CDR3 DNA sequence: TGTGCCAGCAGTGAAGAGGTAGCGGGGTATTACAATGAGCAGTTCTTC.

The chain employs TRBV7-9 and TRBJ2-5; D gene ambiguous. TRBJ2-7 matches the DNA end more closely, so the J call is doubtful. The CDR3 contains 11 residues. Germline CDR1 and CDR2: SEHNR and FQNEAQ (reference sequence). The CDR3 DNA reads as TGTGCCAGCAGCTTTGACTACGAGCAGTACTTC. Its translation: CASSFDYEQYF.

V is TRBV4-1 and J is TRBJ2-7, with TRBD1 as a possible D gene (5 bases). CDR1 MGHRA and CDR2 YSYEKL come from the germline V gene. The V and J ends lost 2 bases and 2 bases respectively, with 19 bases between them. This CDR3 has 17 amino acids. CDR3 residues: CASSQMGLLDRTYEQYF. The CDR3 DNA reads as TGCGCCAGCAGCCAAATGGGTCTGTTAGACAGAACCTACGAGCAGTACTTC.

Notes on this clone: The same CDR3 arises from other DNA sequences in this sample as well. The genes are TRBV15 and TRBJ1-6; 10 nucleotides align to TRBD1. The V gene's germline CDR1 is LNHNV and CDR2 YYDKDF (reference sequence). Unmatched junction bases numbered 12, after V lost 1 base and J lost 3 bases. This CDR3 comprises 20 residues. The CDR3, as DNA: TGTGCCACCAGCAGAGGATCTAGTCCTTGGGACAGGGGCTATAATTCACCCCTCCACTTT. Protein product: CATSRGSSPWDRGYNSPLHF.

Notes on this clone: At the DNA level, this CDR3 is encoded by other sequences in the same sample as well. The DNA of the CDR3 is TGTGCCAGCAGCCCCTCGCGGTCCTACAATGAGCAGTTCTTC. Translating it yields CASSPSRSYNEQFF. The V call is TRBV7-2, the J call TRBJ2-1, with unresolved D. This CDR3 is built from 14 residues. V dropped 5 bases and J dropped 1 base, with 9 bases sitting between them. From germline, CDR1 is SGHTA and CDR2 FQGNSA.

CDR3 loop: CASSFLGGTGELFF. The CDR3 DNA reads as TGTGCCAGCAGCTTTCTGGGGGGCACCGGGGAGCTGTTTTTT. This rearrangement joins TRBV11-2 to TRBJ2-2, with a tentative D call TRBD2 (6 bases). The CDR3 covers 14 residues. Trimming pared 3 bases from V and 4 bases from J, leaving 9 bases between. CDR1 is SGHAT, CDR2 FQNNGV, per germline.

This clone showed up just a few times. This chain links TRBV7-6 with TRBJ1-1; D perhaps matches TRBD1 (5 bases). The ends were cut back, 4 bases at V and 8 bases at J, with 11 bases in the middle. The CDR3 covers 12 residues. Germline CDR1 reads SGHVS; CDR2 reads FNYEAQ. The chain's CDR3 is CASSSGGREAFF. Written as DNA, the CDR3 is TGTGCCAGCAGCTCCGGGGGGAGAGAAGCTTTCTTT.

V is TRBV5-4 and J is TRBJ1-2; 9 bases line up with TRBD1. Germline CDR1 is SGHNT and CDR2 is YYREEE (reference sequence). This CDR3 has 13 residues. Trimming removed 1 base from V and 7 bases from J; junction bases left unmatched: 2. CDR3 sequence: CASSLLTGGGYTF. In DNA form, the CDR3 reads TGTGCCAGCAGCTTGTTGACAGGGGGTGGCTACACCTTC.

This chain uses TRBV5-6 with TRBJ1-2, with 7 positions matching TRBD1. V lost 4 bases and J lost 3; bases outside the gene matches: 9. Germline loops: CDR1 SGHDT, CDR2 YYEEEE. This CDR3 is built from 15 residues. The CDR3 reads CASSGGTESYYGYTF. The CDR3 DNA reads as TGTGCCAGCAGCGGAGGGACAGAATCTTACTATGGCTACACCTTC.

This clone showed up just once. The V call is TRBV27, the J call TRBJ2-5; 9 bases line up with TRBD1. The CDR3 is made up of 15 amino acids. The trim removed 3 bases at V and 5 bases at J, leaving 7 bases unmatched. Looked up from germline, CDR1 is MNHEY and CDR2 is SMNVEV (reference sequence). CDR3 residues: CASSFYDRGKETQYF. The CDR3 coding sequence is TGTGCCAGCAGTTTTTACGACAGGGGGAAGGAGACCCAGTACTTC.

CDR3 residues: CASSFSGGGVDTQYF. As DNA, the CDR3 is TGTGCCAGCAGCTTTTCGGGGGGGGGAGTAGATACGCAGTATTTT. The gene calls are TRBV7-2 and TRBJ2-3; 8 positions agree with TRBD2. This CDR3 is 15 amino acids long. V trimming: 3 bases; J trimming: 5 bases; junction bases outside the gene matches: 7. Per the germline V gene, CDR1 is SGHTA and CDR2 is FQGNSA.

V gene TRBV9 combines with J gene TRBJ2-1; TRBD1 aligns across 7 bases. The CDR3 loop spans 15 amino acids. Germline values: CDR1 SGDLS, CDR2 YYNGEE. Losses at the gene ends were 4 bases for V and 5 bases for J; bases not matched to a gene: 9. This CDR3 reads CASSPLDRANNEQFF. The CDR3 region has the DNA TGTGCCAGCAGCCCCCTCGACAGGGCGAACAATGAGCAGTTCTTC.

This chain connects TRBV7-6 to TRBJ2-7; 11 nucleotides match TRBD2. This CDR3 has 17 amino acids. V was clipped by 2 bases and J by 5 bases; unmatched bases: 11. The V gene's germline CDR1 is SGHVS and CDR2 FNYEAQ. CDR3 amino acids: CASSLHSGGAGMHEQYF. CDR3 in DNA: TGTGCCAGCAGCTTACATAGCGGGGGGGCCGGGATGCACGAGCAGTACTTC.

This clone has only a few counts. This chain links TRBV15 with TRBJ1-4; D remains unclear. Germline CDR1 and CDR2: LNHNV and YYDKDF (reference sequence). The germline V and J ends were trimmed by 8 bases and 4 bases, with 11 bases remaining between them. The CDR3 loop spans 13 amino acids. CDR3 bases: TGTGCCACCGGGGAGTTTTTTAATGAAAAACTGTTTTTT. Its translation is CATGEFFNEKLFF.

The chain joins TRBV30 to TRBJ2-2; D is undetermined. V lost 3 bases, J lost 9 bases, and 8 bases lay in between. Germline V gives CDR1 GTSNPN, CDR2 SVGIG (reference sequence). The CDR3 length is 11 residues. The CDR3 DNA reads TGTGCCTGGAGACATGGCTGGGAGCTGTTTTTT. Residues: CAWRHGWELFF.

The CDR3 coding sequence is TGTGCCAGCAGGCCGGGAGGAGGCGGCTACGAGCAGTACTTC. Translated: CASRPGGGGYEQYF. V gene TRBV27 combines with J gene TRBJ2-7, with TRBD2 identical over 7 bases. CDR1 and CDR2 (germline): MNHEY, SMNVEV (reference sequence). The CDR3 sequence is 14 residues long. Trimming at V came to 6 bases and at J to 3 bases, leaving 8 bases not matched to a gene.

The sample holds a few counts of this clone. The rearrangement links TRBV7-6 to TRBJ2-1; maybe TRBD2 (6 bases). Germline assignment: CDR1 SGHVS and CDR2 FNYEAQ. V was cut by 5 bases and J by 9 bases, with 8 bases left in between. The CDR3 runs to 11 residues. CDR3 amino acids: CASSVTSEQFF. DNA for the CDR3: TGTGCCAGCAGCGTGACTAGTGAGCAGTTCTTC. Full variable domain (outside the CDR3, taken from reference TRBV7-6 and TRBJ2-1): GAGVSQSPRYKVTKRGQDVALRCDPISGHVSLYWYRQALGQGPEFLTYFNYEAQQDKSGLPNDRFSAERPEGSISTLTIQRTEQRDSAMYRCASSVTSEQFFGPGTRLTVL.

V is TRBV29-1 and J is TRBJ2-6; maybe TRBD2 (6 bases). CDR1 and CDR2 (germline): SQVTM, ANQGSEA. Trimming shortened V by 3 bases and J by 0 bases, and 15 bases separated the two germline ends. This CDR3 has 17 amino acids. The CDR3 here is CSVDGDLENSGANVLTF. The CDR3 DNA sequence: TGCAGCGTTGATGGGGACTTGGAAAACTCTGGGGCCAACGTCCTGACTTTC. The whole variable domain, remainder taken from reference TRBV29-1 and TRBJ2-6, is SAVISQKPSRDICQRGTSLTIQCQVDSQVTMMFWYRQQPGQSLTLIATANQGSEATYESGFVIDKFPISRPNLTFSTLTVSNMSPEDSSIYLCSVDGDLENSGANVLTFGAGSRLTVL.

The chain combines TRBV30 with TRBJ1-1, with TRBD1 as a possible D gene (6 bases). The CDR3 contains 14 residues. V was trimmed by 3 bases and J by 0 bases, leaving 11 bases between them. The V gene's germline CDR1 is GTSNPN and CDR2 SVGIG (reference sequence). As DNA, the CDR3 is TGTGCCTGGAGCTGGGGGGGGCTGAACACTGAAGCTTTCTTT. This codes for CAWSWGGLNTEAFF.

V is TRBV29-1 and J is TRBJ2-1; 7 bases agree with TRBD2. The CDR3 is made up of 13 amino acids. Germline V gives CDR1 SQVTM, CDR2 ANQGSEA. This CDR3 is CSVSGVLPNEQFF. For the CDR3, the DNA is TGCAGTGTCAGCGGGGTCCTCCCCAATGAGCAGTTCTTC.

This clone was counted a few times. The V and J genes are TRBV21-1 and TRBJ1-5. TRBV21-1 is deemed a pseudogene. There are 18 residues in the CDR3. CDR3 region: CASNPRRAGDYSNQPQHF. The DNA for the CDR3 is TGTGCCAGCAACCCCAGGCGGGCAGGGGACTATAGCAATCAGCCCCAGCATTTT.

The chain is built from TRBV13 and TRBJ2-2; D gene unclear. The CDR3 spans 12 residues. Germline V gene sequence: CDR1 PRHDT, CDR2 FYEKMQ (reference sequence). With 2 bases removed from V and 7 bases from J, the gap between germline ends came to 5 bases. This chain's CDR3 is CASSLWLGELFF. DNA for the CDR3: TGTGCCAGCAGCTTATGGCTCGGGGAGCTGTTTTTT.